The clone carrying this TCR beta chain was observed a handful of times. Germline V gene data show CDR1 as SGHRS and CDR2 as YFSETQ. The CDR3 has 12 amino acids. Via MiXCR, TCRdb re-called the reads, giving one row per CDR3 protein. The sample has 150,000 to 200,000 distinct CDR3 sequences; roughly 14% are singletons. This record belongs to a study of T cell repertoires in cytomegalovirus infection. Study background: Signatures in public TCR beta sequences pointed to both CMV infection and matching HLA type.

This clonotype was obtained from a human donor in good health (CMV status not recorded). Some clones in this sample may be carry-over from other donors' samples. The sequenced material came from PBMCs. The chain combines TRBV5-1 with TRBJ1-1; no clear D gene. CDR3 protein: CASSGVNTEAFF. The CDR3 DNA follows: TGCGCGTCTTCCGGGGTGAACACTGAAGCTTTCTTT.